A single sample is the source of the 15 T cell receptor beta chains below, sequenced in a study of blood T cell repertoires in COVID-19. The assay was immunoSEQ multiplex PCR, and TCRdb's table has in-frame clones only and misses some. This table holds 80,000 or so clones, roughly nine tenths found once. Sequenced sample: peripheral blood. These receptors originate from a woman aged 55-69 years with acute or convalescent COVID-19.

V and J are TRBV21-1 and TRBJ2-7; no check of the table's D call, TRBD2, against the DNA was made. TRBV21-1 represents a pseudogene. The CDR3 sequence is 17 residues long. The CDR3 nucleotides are TGTGCCAGCAGCCAATTTAATAGCGGGAATTCCTCCTACGAGCAGTACTTC. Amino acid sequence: CASSQFNSGNSSYEQYF.

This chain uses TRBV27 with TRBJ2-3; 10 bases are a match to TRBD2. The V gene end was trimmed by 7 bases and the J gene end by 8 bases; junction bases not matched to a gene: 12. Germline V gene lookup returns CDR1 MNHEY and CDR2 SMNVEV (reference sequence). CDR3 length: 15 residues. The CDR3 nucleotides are TGTGCCAGCACCTCTAGTGCTAGCGGGAGACGTACGCAGTATTTT. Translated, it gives CASTSSASGRRTQYF.

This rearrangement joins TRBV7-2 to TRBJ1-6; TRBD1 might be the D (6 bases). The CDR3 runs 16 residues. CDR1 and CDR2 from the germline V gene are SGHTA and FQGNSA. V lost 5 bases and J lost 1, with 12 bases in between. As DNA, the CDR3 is TGTGCCAGCAGCACCTACACAGGGTCCTATAATTCACCCCTCCACTTT. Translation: CASSTYTGSYNSPLHF. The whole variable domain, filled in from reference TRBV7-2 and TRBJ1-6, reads GAGVSQSPSNKVTEKGKDVELRCDPISGHTALYWYRQSLGQGLEFLIYFQGNSAPDKSGLPSDRFSAERTGGSVSTLTIQRTQQEDSAVYLCASSTYTGSYNSPLHFGNGTRLTVT.

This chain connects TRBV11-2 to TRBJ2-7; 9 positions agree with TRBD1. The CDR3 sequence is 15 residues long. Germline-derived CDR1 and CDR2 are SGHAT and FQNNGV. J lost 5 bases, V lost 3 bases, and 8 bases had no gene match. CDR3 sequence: CASSFDRDRDHEQYF. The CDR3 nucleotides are TGTGCCAGCAGCTTCGACCGGGACAGGGACCACGAGCAGTACTTC.

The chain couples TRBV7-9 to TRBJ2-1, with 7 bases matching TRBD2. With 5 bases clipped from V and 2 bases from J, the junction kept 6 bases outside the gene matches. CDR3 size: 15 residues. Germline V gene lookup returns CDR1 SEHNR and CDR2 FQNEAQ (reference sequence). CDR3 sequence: CASSPRGLTYNEQFF. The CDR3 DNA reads TGTGCCAGCAGCCCTAGGGGACTAACCTACAATGAGCAGTTCTTC.

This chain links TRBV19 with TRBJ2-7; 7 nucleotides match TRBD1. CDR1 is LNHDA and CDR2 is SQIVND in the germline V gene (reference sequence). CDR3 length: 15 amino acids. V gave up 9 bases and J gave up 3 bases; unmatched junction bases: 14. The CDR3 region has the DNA TGTGCCAGCGGGGTAACAGGGGCGACATTCTACGAGCAGTACTTC. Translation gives CASGVTGATFYEQYF.

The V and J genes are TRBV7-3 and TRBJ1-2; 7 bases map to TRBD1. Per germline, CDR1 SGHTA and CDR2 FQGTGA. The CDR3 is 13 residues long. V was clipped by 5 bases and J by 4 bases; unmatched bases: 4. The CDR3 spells CASSGHRGYGYTF. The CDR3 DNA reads TGTGCCAGCAGCGGACACAGGGGCTATGGCTACACCTTC.

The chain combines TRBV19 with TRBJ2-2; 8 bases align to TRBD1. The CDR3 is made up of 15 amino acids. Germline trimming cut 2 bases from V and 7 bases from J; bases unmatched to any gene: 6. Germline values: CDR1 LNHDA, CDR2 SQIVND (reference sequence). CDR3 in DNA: TGTGCCAGTAGTATATTTCAGGGGGCCGGCGGGGAGCTGTTTTTT. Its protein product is CASSIFQGAGGELFF.

The CDR3 nucleotides are TGTGCCAGCAGCCCCCCCTTTGAGCGGGGGGGCCGCAATGAGCAGTTCTTC. This translates into CASSPPFERGGRNEQFF. J is TRBJ2-1 and V is TRBV6-2 or TRBV6-3; 10 positions agree with TRBD2. CDR3 length: 17 residues. V was clipped by 6 bases and J by 6 bases; unmatched bases: 14. Germline lookup yields CDR1 MNHEY and CDR2 SVGEGT.

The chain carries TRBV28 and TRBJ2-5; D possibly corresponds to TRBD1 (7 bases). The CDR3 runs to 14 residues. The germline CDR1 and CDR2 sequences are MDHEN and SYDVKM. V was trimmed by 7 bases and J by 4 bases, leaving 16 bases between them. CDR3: CASTESQGGETQYF. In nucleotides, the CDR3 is TGTGCCAGCACTGAAAGCCAGGGGGGAGAGACCCAGTACTTC.

Here the CDR3 reads CASSYGQGFLRGEQYF. The CDR3 nucleotides read TGTGCCAGCAGTTACGGACAGGGGTTCCTTCGAGGCGAGCAGTACTTC. The V call is TRBV6-6, the J call TRBJ2-7; TRBD1 matches at 9 bases. This CDR3 contains 16 residues. The V and J ends lost 2 bases and 6 bases, in that order; junction bases with no gene match: 11. Germline-derived CDR1 and CDR2 are MNHNY and SVGAGI (reference sequence).

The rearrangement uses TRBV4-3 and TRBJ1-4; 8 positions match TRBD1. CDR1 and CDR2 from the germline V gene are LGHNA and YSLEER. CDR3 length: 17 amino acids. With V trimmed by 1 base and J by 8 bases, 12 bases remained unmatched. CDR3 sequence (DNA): TGCGCCAGCAGCCAAGGGGCAGGGGGCAATTTAGTAGAAAAACTGTTTTTT. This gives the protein CASSQGAGGNLVEKLFF.

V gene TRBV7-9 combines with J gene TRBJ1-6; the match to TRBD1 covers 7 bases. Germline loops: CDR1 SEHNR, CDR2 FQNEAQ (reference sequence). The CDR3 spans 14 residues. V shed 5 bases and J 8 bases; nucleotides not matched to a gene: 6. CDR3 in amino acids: CASSPWTGDSPLHF. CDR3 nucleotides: TGTGCCAGCAGCCCATGGACAGGTGATTCACCCCTCCACTTT.

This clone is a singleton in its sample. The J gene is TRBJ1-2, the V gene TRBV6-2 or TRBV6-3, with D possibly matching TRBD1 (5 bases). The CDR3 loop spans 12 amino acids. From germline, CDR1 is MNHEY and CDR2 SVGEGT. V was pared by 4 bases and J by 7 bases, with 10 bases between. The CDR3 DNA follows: TGTGCCAGCAGTTTGAATGGGGCTGGCTACACCTTC. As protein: CASSLNGAGYTF.

The CDR3 DNA reads as TGTGCCAGCAGCTTCGCCGTATCAACAGGGGCCCTATCCTACGAGCAGTACTTC. Its translation: CASSFAVSTGALSYEQYF. This sequence joins TRBV11-2 and TRBJ2-7; TRBD1 agrees at 7 bases. This CDR3 region has 18 residues. V gave up 3 bases and J gave up 1 base; unmatched junction bases: 15. Germline V gene sequence: CDR1 SGHAT, CDR2 FQNNGV.